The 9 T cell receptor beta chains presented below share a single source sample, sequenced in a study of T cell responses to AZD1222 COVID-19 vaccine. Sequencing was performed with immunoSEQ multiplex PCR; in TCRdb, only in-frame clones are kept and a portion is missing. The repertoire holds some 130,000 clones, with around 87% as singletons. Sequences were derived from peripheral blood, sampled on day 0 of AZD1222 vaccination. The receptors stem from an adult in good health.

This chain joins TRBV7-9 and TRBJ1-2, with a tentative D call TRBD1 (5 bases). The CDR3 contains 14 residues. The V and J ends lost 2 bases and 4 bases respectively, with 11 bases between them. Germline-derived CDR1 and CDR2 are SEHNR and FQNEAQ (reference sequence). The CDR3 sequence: CASSLQGFGYGYTF. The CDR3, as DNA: TGTGCCAGCAGCTTACAGGGATTCGGCTATGGCTACACCTTC.

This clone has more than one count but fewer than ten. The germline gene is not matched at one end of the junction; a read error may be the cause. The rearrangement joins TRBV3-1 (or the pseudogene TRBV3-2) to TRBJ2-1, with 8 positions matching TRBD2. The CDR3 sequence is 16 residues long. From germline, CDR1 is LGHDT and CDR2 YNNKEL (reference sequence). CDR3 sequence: CASSRSVSGAYNEQFF. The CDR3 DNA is TGTGCCAGCAGTCGTTCGGTTAGCGGGGCCTATAATGAGCAGTTCTTC.

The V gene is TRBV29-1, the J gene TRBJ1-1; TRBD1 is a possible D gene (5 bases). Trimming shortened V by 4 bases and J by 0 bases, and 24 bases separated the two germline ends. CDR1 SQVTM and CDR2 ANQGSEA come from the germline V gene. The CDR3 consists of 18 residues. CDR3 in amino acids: CSVGSPRQGLPLNTEAFF. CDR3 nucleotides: TGCAGCGTTGGATCCCCCCGGCAGGGCCTTCCCCTGAACACTGAAGCTTTCTTT.

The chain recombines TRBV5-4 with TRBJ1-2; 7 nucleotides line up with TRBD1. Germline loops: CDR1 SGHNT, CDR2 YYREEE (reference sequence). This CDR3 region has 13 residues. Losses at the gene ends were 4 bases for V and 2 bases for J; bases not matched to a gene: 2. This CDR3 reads CASSQDRNYGYTF. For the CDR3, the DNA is TGTGCCAGCAGCCAGGACAGGAACTATGGCTACACCTTC.

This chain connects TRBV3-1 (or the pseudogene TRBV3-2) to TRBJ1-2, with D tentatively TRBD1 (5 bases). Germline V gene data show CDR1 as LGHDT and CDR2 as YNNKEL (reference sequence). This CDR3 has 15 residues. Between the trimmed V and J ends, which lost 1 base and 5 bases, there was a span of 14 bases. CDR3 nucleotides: TGTGCCAGCAGCCAAGGGGTGGGCAGGGTATATGGCTACACCTTC. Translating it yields CASSQGVGRVYGYTF.

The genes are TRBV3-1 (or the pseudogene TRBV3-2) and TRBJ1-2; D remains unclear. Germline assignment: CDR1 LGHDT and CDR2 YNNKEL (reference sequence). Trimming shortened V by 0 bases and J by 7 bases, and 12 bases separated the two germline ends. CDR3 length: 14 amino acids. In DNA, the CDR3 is TGTGCCAGCAGCCAAGACCCGGCAGGCTCTGGCTACACCTTC. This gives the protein CASSQDPAGSGYTF.

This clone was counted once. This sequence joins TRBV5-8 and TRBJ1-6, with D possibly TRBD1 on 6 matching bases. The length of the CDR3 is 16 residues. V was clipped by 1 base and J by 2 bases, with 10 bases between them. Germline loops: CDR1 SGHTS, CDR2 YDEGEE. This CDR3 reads CASSLMGATYNSPLHF. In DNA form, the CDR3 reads TGTGCCAGCAGCTTGATGGGGGCGACCTATAATTCACCCCTCCACTTT. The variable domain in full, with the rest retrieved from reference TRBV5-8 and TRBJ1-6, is EAGVTQSPTHLIKTRGQQATLRCSPISGHTSVYWYQQALGLGLQFLLWYDEGEERNRGNFPPRFSGRQFPNYSSELNVNALELEDSALYLCASSLMGATYNSPLHFGNGTRLTVT.

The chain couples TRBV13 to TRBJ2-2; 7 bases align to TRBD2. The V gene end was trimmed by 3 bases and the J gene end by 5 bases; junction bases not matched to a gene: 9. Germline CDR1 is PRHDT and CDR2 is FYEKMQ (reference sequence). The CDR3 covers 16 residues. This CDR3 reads CASSFQPGGGTGELFF. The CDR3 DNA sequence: TGTGCCAGCAGCTTCCAACCGGGCGGGGGTACCGGGGAGCTGTTTTTT.

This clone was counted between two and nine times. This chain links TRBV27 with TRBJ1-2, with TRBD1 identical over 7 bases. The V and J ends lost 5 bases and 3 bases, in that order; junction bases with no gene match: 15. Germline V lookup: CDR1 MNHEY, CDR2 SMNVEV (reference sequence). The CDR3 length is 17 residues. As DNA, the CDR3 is TGTGCCAGCAGTGAGAAAGGACAGGTGGTTGCGTACTATGGCTACACCTTC. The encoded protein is CASSEKGQVVAYYGYTF.